This T cell receptor beta chain appears in the sequencing data of a study of ipilimumab plus nivolumab after autologous stem cell transplantation. Study-level background: DLBCL patients had primary refractory or relapsed disease.

Starting 14 to 28 days after autologous transplant, ipilimumab 1 mg/kg was given. Patients received nivolumab 3 mg/kg at weeks 1, 4, 7, 10, then fortnightly to week 26. The protocol was immunoSEQ multiplex PCR, while the TCRdb copy is restricted to in-frame clones and leaves out a portion. Of 20,000 or so clones detected, 70% to 80% appear once; the ten largest clones hold over 20%. This specimen consisted of PBMCs, obtained in a trial of ipilimumab plus nivolumab as post-transplant consolidation. The source is a male donor with diffuse large B-cell lymphoma.

CDR3 sequence: CASSSTGDGNEQYF. CDR3 in DNA: TGCGCCAGCAGCTCGACAGGGGATGGGAACGAGCAGTACTTC. V and J are TRBV5-1 and TRBJ2-7; 8 bases match TRBD1. This CDR3 has 14 amino acids. Germline values: CDR1 SGHRS, CDR2 YFSETQ. The junction had 7 bases not matched to a gene; V was cut back by 3 bases and J by 5 bases.